The TCR beta chain described here comes from a study of response to subunit inactivated influenza vaccine. Study conclusions and caveats: Each seasonal flu vaccination may recruit only limited new T cells, authors suggested.

TCRdb re-derived calls from the RT-PCR reads in MiXCR, one entry per CDR3 protein. The data contain 860,000 or so distinct CDR3 sequences, 21% of them singletons. Germline V gene sequence: CDR1 SEHNR, CDR2 FQNEAQ (reference sequence). Trimming took 1 base from V and 10 from J, leaving 8 bases between them. The CDR3 contains 12 residues. Remarks on this clonotype: Its antigen is undetermined.

Specimen: PBMCs from blood, collected around 5 days after vaccination. The clonotype originates from a man aged 50 or older who received an inactivated influenza vaccine. The chain has TRBV7-9 and TRBJ2-1; D is uncertain. The CDR3, as DNA: TGTGCCAGCAGCTTAGGCAAGTCAGAGCAGTTCTTC. Amino acids: CASSLGKSEQFF.